This T cell receptor beta chain is drawn from a study of spatial heterogeneity in lung cancer. V gave up 0 bases and J gave up 8 bases; unmatched junction bases: 7. The length of the CDR3 is 15 residues. Germline-derived CDR1 and CDR2 are SGHTA and FQGNSA. This clonotype was counted many times. What it binds is unknown. Regarding time point: blood at routine non-recurrence follow-up after resection. Tumor, nontumor lung or frozen PBMC supplied whole RNA, sequenced without sorting. Regarding the study as a whole: Blood carried ubiquitous expanded tumor TCRs more at resection than follow-up.

Single TCR cDNA molecules each had their own unique molecular identifier. TCRdb re-called the 5' RACE reads with MiXCR, one entry per CDR3 protein. The table has roughly 11,000 distinct CDR3 sequences, roughly a tenth seen once; the top ten hold under 40%. The TCR sequence derives from a female donor with early-stage non-small cell lung cancer. The sequencing used PBMCs, collected at follow-up. The V call is TRBV7-2, the J call TRBJ2-1, with 7 nucleotides matching TRBD2. CDR3 loop: CASSLAGGPRDEQFF. The CDR3, as DNA: TGTGCCAGCAGCTTAGCGGGAGGGCCCAGGGATGAGCAGTTCTTC.